This TCR beta chain was observed in a study of blood T cell repertoires in COVID-19. Original processing notes: The assay estimated nucleated cells by amplifying reference gene primers. The table came from immunoSEQ multiplex PCR; TCRdb's copy has only in-frame clones and leaves some out. V, J and clone size are taken as reported in that table, and D and trimming were inferred from the DNA itself. The data contain about 390,000 clones, around nine tenths of them seen just once; the ten biggest clones take up approximately 9.3%. The V end lost 7 bases, the J end lost 0 bases, and 13 bases lay between the germline ends. In germline, CDR1 is LNHDA, CDR2 SQIVND (reference sequence). The CDR3 is 15 residues long. This clone was counted between two and nine times. The participants were between about 18 and 100 years old and came from about two dozen US areas.

The chain carries TRBV19 and TRBJ1-5, with D possibly being TRBD1 (5 bases). The sequence was collected from a woman aged 50 to 60 who had recovered from COVID-19. Material: PBMCs or T cells enriched from blood (not recorded which). This CDR3 reads CASKETAISNQPQHF. CDR3 in DNA: TGTGCCAGTAAAGAGACAGCAATTAGCAATCAGCCCCAGCATTTT.